The clone carrying this TCR beta chain was counted once. As yet, its antigen is unknown. The method was immunoSEQ multiplex PCR; TCRdb's version includes in-frame clones alone and lacks a portion of them. The sample has 90,000 to 130,000 clones, approximately 86% seen once. V shed 2 bases, J shed 4 bases, and the junction held 6 bases outside the gene matches. This CDR3 has 16 residues. CDR1 and CDR2 (germline): SNHLY, FYNNEI. This sample is drawn from a study of cytomegalovirus exposure and HLA in healthy donors. Study results and limitations: Subsequent analysis showed first-cohort TCR clusters tending to co-occur in 120 validation repertoires. It was reported that the classifier diagnosed cytomegalovirus status with high specificity and sensitivity in both the original and validation cohorts. Rare TCR sequences predominated, though certain public TCRs were found in many donors.

The source material was PBMCs. The chain couples TRBV2 to TRBJ2-3; 10 bases match TRBD2. This sequence was found in a woman under 30 in good health and CMV-seronegative. DNA for the CDR3: TGTGCCAGCAGTGAATCGGAGCGGGGGGGAGCAGATACGCAGTATTTT. Its translation: CASSESERGGADTQYF.